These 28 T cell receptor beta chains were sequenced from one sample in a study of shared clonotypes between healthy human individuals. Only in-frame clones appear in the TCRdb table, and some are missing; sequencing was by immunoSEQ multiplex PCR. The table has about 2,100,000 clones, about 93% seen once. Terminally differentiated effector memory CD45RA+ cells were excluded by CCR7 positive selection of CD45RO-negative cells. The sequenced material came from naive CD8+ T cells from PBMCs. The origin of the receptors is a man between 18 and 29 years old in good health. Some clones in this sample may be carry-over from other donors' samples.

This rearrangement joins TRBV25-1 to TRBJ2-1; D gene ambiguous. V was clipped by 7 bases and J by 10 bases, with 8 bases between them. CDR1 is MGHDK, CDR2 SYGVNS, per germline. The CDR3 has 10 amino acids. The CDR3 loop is CASTGVEQFF. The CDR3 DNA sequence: TGTGCCAGCACCGGAGTCGAGCAGTTCTTC.

DNA for the CDR3: TGTGCCAGCATAGCTTCCCCTCGACTAGCGGGAGGGGGCCAAGAGACCCAGTACTTC. This sequence encodes CASIASPRLAGGGQETQYF. The chain recombines TRBV5-5 with TRBJ2-5; 14 bases match TRBD2. From germline, CDR1 is SGHKS and CDR2 YYEKEE (reference sequence). CDR3 length equals 19 residues. Trimming cost V 6 bases and J 1 base; bases outside gene matches: 14.

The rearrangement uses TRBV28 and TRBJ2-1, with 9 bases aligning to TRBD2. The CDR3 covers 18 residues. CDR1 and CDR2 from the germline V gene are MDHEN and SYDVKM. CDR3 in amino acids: CAAGNVREGPRPYNEQFF. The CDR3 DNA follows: TGTGCAGCCGGGAATGTGCGGGAGGGCCCGCGGCCCTACAATGAGCAGTTCTTC.

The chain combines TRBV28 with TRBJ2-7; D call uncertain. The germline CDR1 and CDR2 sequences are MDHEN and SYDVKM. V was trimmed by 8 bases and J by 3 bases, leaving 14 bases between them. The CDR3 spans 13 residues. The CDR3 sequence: CASRPYSIYEQYF. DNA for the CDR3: TGTGCCAGCCGCCCTTATAGTATCTACGAGCAGTACTTC.

The DNA of the CDR3 is TGTGCCAGCAGTGAAGCGCTCAGCTTTAGCGGGCAGCCCCAGCATTTT. Its translation is CASSEALSFSGQPQHF. The rearrangement links TRBV6-1 to TRBJ1-5; no clear D gene. The CDR3 has 16 residues. Trimming shortened V by 0 bases and J by 7 bases, and 16 bases separated the two germline ends. Germline CDR1 MNHNS, CDR2 SASEGT.

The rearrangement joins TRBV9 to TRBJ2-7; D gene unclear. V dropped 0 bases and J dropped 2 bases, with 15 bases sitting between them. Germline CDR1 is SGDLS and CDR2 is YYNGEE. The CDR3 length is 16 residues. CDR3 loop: CASSVADWAATYEQYF. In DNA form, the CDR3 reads TGTGCCAGCAGCGTAGCTGATTGGGCTGCGACCTACGAGCAGTACTTC.

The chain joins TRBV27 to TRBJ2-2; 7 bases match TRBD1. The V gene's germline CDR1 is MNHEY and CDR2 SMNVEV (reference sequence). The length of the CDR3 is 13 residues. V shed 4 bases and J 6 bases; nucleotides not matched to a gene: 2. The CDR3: CASSYDRAGELFF. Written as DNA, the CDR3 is TGTGCCAGCAGTTACGACAGGGCCGGGGAGCTGTTTTTT.

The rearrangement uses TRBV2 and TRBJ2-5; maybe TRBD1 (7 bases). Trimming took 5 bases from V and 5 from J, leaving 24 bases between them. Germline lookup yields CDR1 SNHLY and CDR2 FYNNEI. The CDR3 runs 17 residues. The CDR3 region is CASSPPETGRGRETQYF. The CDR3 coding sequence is TGTGCCAGCAGTCCTCCCGAGACAGGGCGGGGCAGGGAGACCCAGTACTTC.

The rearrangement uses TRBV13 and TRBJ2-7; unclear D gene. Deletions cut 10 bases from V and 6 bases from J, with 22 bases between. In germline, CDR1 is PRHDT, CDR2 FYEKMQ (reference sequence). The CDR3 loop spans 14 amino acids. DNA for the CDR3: TGTGCCAACCAACGGGCGGAGCCTTGGCGCGAGCAGTACTTC. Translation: CANQRAEPWREQYF.

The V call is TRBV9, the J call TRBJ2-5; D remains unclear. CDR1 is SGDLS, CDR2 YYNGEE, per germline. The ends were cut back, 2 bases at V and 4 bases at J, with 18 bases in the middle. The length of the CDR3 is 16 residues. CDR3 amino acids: CASSVADPLVGETQYF. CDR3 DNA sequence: TGTGCCAGCAGCGTCGCCGACCCCCTGGTGGGAGAGACCCAGTACTTC.

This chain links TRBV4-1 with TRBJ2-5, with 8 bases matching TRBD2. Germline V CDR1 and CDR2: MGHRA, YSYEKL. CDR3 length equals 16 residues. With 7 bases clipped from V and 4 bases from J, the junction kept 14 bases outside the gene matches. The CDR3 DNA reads TGCGCCAGCACCGTAGGGACTAGATTATCCGGAGAGACCCAGTACTTC. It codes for CASTVGTRLSGETQYF.

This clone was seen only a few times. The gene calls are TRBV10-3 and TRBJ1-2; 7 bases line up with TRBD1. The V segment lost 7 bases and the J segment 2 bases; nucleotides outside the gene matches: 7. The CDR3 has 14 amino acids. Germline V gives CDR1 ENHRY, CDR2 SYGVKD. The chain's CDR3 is CAITAGGANYGYTF. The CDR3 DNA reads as TGTGCCATCACGGCAGGGGGGGCCAACTATGGCTACACCTTC.

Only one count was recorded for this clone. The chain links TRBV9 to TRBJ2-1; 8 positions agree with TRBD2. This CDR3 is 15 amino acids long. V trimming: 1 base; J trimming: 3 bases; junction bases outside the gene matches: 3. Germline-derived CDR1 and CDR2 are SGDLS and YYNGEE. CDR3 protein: CASSVSSGNYNEQFF. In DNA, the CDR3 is TGTGCCAGCAGCGTAAGTAGCGGGAACTACAATGAGCAGTTCTTC.

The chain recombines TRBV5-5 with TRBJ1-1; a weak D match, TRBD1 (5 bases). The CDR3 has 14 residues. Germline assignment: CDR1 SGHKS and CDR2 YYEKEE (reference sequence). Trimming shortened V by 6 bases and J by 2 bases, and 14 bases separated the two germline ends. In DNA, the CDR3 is TGTGCCAGCAACCCAGGAAGGGGAAACACTGAAGCTTTCTTT. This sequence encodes CASNPGRGNTEAFF.

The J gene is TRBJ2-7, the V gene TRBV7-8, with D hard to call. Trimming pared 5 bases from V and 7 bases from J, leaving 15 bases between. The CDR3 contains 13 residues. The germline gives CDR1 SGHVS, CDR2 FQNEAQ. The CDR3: CASSSQMVWEQYF. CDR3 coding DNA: TGTGCCAGCAGCAGCCAAATGGTCTGGGAGCAGTACTTC.

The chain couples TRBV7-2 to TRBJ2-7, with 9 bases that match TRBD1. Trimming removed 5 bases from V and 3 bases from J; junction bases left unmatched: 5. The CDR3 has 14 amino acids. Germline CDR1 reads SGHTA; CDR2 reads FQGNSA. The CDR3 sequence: CTSSLTGGIYEQYF. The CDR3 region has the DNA TGTACCAGCAGCCTGACAGGGGGGATCTACGAGCAGTACTTC.

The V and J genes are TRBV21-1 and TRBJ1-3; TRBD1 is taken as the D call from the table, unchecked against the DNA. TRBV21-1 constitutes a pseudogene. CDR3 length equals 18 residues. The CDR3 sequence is CASSKGKRGRFAENTIYF. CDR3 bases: TGTGCCAGCAGCAAAGGGAAAAGGGGGCGGTTTGCCGAAAACACCATATATTTT.

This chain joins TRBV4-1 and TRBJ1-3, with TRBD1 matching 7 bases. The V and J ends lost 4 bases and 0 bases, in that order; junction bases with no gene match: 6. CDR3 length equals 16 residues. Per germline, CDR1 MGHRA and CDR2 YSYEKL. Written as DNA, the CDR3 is TGCGCCAGCAGCCCCCGGGGGACAGCCTCTGGAAACACCATATATTTT. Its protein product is CASSPRGTASGNTIYF.

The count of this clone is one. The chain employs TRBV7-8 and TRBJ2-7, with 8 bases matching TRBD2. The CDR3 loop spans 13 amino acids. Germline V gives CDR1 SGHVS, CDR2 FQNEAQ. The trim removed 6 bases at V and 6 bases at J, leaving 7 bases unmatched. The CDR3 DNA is TGTGCCAGCAGAACCGGGGGGGAGGCCGAGCAGTACTTC. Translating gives CASRTGGEAEQYF.

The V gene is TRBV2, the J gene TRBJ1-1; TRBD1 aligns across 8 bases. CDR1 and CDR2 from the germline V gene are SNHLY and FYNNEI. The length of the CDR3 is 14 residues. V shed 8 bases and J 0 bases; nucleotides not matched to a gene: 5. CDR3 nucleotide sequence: TGTGCCAGCGCGACAGGGGTTATGAACACTGAAGCTTTCTTT. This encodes CASATGVMNTEAFF.

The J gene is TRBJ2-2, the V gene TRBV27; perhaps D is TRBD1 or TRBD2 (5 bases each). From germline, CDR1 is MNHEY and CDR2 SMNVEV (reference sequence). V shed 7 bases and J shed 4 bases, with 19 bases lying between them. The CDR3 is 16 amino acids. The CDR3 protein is CASTSTGTAGTGELFF. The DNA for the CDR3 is TGTGCCAGCACTTCAACCGGGACGGCGGGCACCGGGGAGCTGTTTTTT.

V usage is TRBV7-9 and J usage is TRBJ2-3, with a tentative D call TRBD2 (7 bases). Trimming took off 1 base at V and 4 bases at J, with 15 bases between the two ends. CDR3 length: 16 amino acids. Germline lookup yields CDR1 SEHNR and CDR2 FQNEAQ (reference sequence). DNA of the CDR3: TGTGCCAGCAGCTTAGAGGGCGGGGGCGCAGCAGATACGCAGTATTTT. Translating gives CASSLEGGGAADTQYF.

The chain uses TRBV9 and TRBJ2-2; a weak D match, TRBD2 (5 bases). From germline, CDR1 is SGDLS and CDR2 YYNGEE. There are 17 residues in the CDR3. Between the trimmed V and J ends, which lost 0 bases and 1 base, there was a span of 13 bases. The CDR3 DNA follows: TGTGCCAGCAGCGTAGATCGATACGGGGTGAACACCGGGGAGCTGTTTTTT. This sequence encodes CASSVDRYGVNTGELFF.

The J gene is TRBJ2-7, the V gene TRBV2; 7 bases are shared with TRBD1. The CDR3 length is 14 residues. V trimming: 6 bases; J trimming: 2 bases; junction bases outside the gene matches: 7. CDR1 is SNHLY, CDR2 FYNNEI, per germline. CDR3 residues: CASRGRTGAYEQYF. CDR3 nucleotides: TGTGCCAGCAGGGGCCGAACAGGGGCCTACGAGCAGTACTTC.

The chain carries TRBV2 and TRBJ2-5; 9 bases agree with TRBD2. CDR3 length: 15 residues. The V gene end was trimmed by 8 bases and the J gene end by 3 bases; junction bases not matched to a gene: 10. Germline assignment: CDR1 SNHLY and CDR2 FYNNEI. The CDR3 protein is CASETGRLAEETQYF. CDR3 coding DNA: TGTGCCAGCGAGACGGGAAGACTAGCGGAAGAGACCCAGTACTTC.

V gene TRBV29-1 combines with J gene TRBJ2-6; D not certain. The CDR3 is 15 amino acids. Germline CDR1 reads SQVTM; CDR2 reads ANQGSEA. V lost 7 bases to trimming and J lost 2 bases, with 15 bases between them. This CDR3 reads CSAMGPVPGANVLTF. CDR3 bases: TGCAGCGCTATGGGCCCTGTCCCTGGGGCCAACGTCCTGACTTTC.

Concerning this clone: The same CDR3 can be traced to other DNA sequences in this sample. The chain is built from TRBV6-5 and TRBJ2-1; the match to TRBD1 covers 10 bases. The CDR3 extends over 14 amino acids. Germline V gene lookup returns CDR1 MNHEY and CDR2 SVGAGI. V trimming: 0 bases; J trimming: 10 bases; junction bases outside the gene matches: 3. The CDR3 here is CASSYSGTGVEQFF. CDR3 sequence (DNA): TGTGCCAGCAGTTACTCCGGGACAGGGGTCGAGCAGTTCTTC.

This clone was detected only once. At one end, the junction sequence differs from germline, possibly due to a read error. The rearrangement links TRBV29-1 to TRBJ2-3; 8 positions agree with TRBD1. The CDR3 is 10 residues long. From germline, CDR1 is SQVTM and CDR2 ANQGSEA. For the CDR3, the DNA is TGCAGCGTTGGAACGGACAGGGTTCATTTT. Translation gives CSVGTDRVHF.